This TCR beta chain derives from a study of OX40 agonist ivuxolimab in advanced cancers. Whole-study context: Age averaged roughly 60 years (range roughly 20 to 90), and 80% to 90% were male.

V lost 5 bases and J lost 7, with 20 bases in between. Germline values: CDR1 LNHNV, CDR2 YYDKDF (reference sequence). This CDR3 comprises 15 residues. Measured with immunoSEQ multiplex PCR; TCRdb has only the in-frame clones, and not every one. The sample shows tens of thousands of clones, around 87% of them seen only once. The rearrangement uses TRBV15 and TRBJ2-5; maybe TRBD1 (5 bases). The origin of this receptor is an adult with an advanced solid tumor such as melanoma, head and neck, liver or kidney cancer. Sequenced here: CD4+ or CD8+ T cells sorted from blood, sampled in a trial of the OX40 agonist ivuxolimab. CDR3 amino acids: CATSSRNARVGTQYF. The CDR3 coding sequence is TGTGCCACCAGCTCCCGGAATGCCAGGGTCGGGACCCAGTACTTC. Variable domain in full (rest from reference TRBV15 and TRBJ2-5): DAMVIQNPRYQVTQFGKPVTLSCSQTLNHNVMYWYQQKSSQAPKLLFHYYDKDFNNEADTPDNFQSRRPNTSFCFLDIRSPGLGDTAMYLCATSSRNARVGTQYFGPGTRLLVL.